The clone carrying this TCR beta chain is labeled medium-sized (0.01 to 0.1%). Its antigen is undetermined. The data are from a study of lung T cells in sarcoidosis with Löfgren's syndrome. Points from the study as a whole: Shared TRAV12-1 and TRBV2 CDR3 motifs were reported across several patients. Sarcoidosis antigen recognition was only suggested, antigen unidentified. The most expanded V genes in Löfgren's patients were reportedly TRAV12-1 and TRBV2.

The germline V gene has CDR1 MGHDK and CDR2 SYGVNS. CDR3 size: 13 residues. V shed 6 bases and J shed 3 bases, with 10 bases lying between them. TCRdb ran MiXCR on the reads and lists one entry per CDR3 protein. The sample lists approximately 3,200 distinct CDR3 sequences; 15% to 20% were seen once. The chain carries TRBV25-1 and TRBJ2-3; D remains ambiguous. Sequenced input: CD4+ T cells from bronchoalveolar lavage. The origin of this receptor is a human donor with sarcoidosis (Löfgren's syndrome or another form), or a control subject (not recorded which). CDR3 residues: CASRRSATDTQYF. CDR3 DNA sequence: TGTGCCAGCAGACGCTCCGCAACAGATACGCAGTATTTT.